These 28 T cell receptor beta chains originate from one sample sequenced in a study of regulatory T cells in long-lasting Graves disease. Arm-PCR of CDR3 regions and iRepertoire HTBI primers were used to build TCR beta libraries. TCRdb re-analysed the multiplex PCR reads in MiXCR, keeping a single row per CDR3 protein. This table holds 400,000 to 450,000 distinct CDR3 sequences, around 17% found once. Time point reported: newly diagnosed GD, antithyroid drugs for less than 3 months. After RNA was extracted from PBMCs, the TCR library was made from it. The data were also submitted as part of a second study, on T cells in Graves' hyperthyroidism and ophthalmopathy.

Sequencing was performed on peripheral blood mononuclear cells (PBMCs), taken at new diagnosis, from a patient treated with antithyroid drugs. These receptors were collected from a woman aged 25 to 39 with Graves disease.

The table lists this clonotype with many counts. The chain links TRBV11-2 to TRBJ2-1; D gene uncertain. The CDR3 contains 13 residues. Germline lookup yields CDR1 SGHAT and CDR2 FQNNGV. V was trimmed by 3 bases and J by 4 bases, leaving 7 bases between them. CDR3 in amino acids: CASSLPKYNEQFF. CDR3 DNA: TGTGCCAGCAGCTTGCCGAAATACAATGAGCAGTTCTTC. The variable domain in full, completed from reference TRBV11-2 and TRBJ2-1, reads EAGVAQSPRYKIIEKRQSVAFWCNPISGHATLYWYQQILGQGPKLLIQFQNNGVVDDSQLPKDRFSAERLKGVDSTLKIQPAKLEDSAVYLCASSLPKYNEQFFGPGTRLTVL.

Concerning this clonotype: This clone may be a read error of a much larger clone one base away. V usage is TRBV6-5 and J usage is TRBJ2-7; TRBD2 matches 10 bases. The CDR3 extends over 17 amino acids. V lost 1 base to trimming and J lost 2 bases; unmatched junction nucleotides: 8. Germline V lookup: CDR1 MNHEY, CDR2 SVGAGI. As DNA, the CDR3 is TGTGCCAGCAGTTACTTAAGCCCGGGACTAGCGACCTACGAGCAGTACTTC. Protein product: CASSYLSPGLATYEQYF.

This clonotype showed up many times. V usage is TRBV12-3 or TRBV12-4 and J usage is TRBJ2-1; no firm D call. Trimming took off 11 bases at V and 8 bases at J, with 19 bases between the two ends. The CDR3 contains 13 residues. CDR3 DNA sequence: TGTGCCTCGGGCCCTAGGAGTATCTATGAGCAGTTCTTC. Translating it yields CASGPRSIYEQFF.

This clonotype was found a few times. The rearrangement links TRBV27 to TRBJ2-4; 13 bases map to TRBD2. With V trimmed by 6 bases and J by 8 bases, 7 bases remained unmatched. This CDR3 has 15 residues. Germline CDR1 reads MNHEY; CDR2 reads SMNVEV (reference sequence). The CDR3 nucleotides read TGTGCCAGCAGCTGGACTAGCGGGAGAGTTGACATTCAGTACTTC. Its protein is CASSWTSGRVDIQYF.

This chain links TRBV7-9 with TRBJ1-4, with D maybe TRBD1 (6 bases). V lost 1 base, J lost 12 bases, and 12 bases lay in between. CDR1 is SEHNR, CDR2 FQNEAQ, per germline (reference sequence). This CDR3 is 13 amino acids long. CDR3 sequence reads: CASSLDGRGELFF. The CDR3 DNA reads as TGTGCCAGCAGCTTAGATGGCAGGGGTGAACTGTTTTTT.

This clonotype was seen a few times. V gene TRBV18 combines with J gene TRBJ2-7, with TRBD1 matching over 7 bases. The CDR3 totals 14 residues. V lost 5 bases, J lost 2 bases, and 6 bases stayed unmatched. Germline CDR1 and CDR2: KGHSH and LQKENI. In nucleotides, the CDR3 is TGTGCCAGCTCAAAAGGGACAGAGACCTACGAGCAGTACTTC. This gives the protein CASSKGTETYEQYF.

Many counts were recorded for this clonotype. J is TRBJ2-3 and V is TRBV7-9; tentative D call: TRBD2 (6 bases). This CDR3 has 13 residues. Looked up from germline, CDR1 is SEHNR and CDR2 is FQNEAQ (reference sequence). The V end was cut by 5 bases, the J end by 4 bases, with 10 bases between. DNA of the CDR3: TGTGCCAGCAGCACGTTAGCGGCAGATACGCAGTATTTT. Its protein is CASSTLAADTQYF. Full variable domain (missing parts from reference TRBV7-9 and TRBJ2-3): DTGVSQNPRHKITKRGQNVTFRCDPISEHNRLYWYRQTLGQGPEFLTYFQNEAQLEKSRLLSDRFSAERPKGSFSTLEIQRTEQGDSAMYLCASSTLAADTQYFGPGTRLTVL.

The gene calls are TRBV27 and TRBJ1-3; D remains unclear. Germline V CDR1 and CDR2: MNHEY, SMNVEV (reference sequence). This CDR3 is built from 14 residues. V was shortened by 2 bases and J by 9 bases, with 14 bases between the two germline ends. The CDR3 nucleotides are TGTGCCAGCAGTTTAGATTTGGGATCTGCCACCATATATTTT. It translates to CASSLDLGSATIYF.

This clonotype came up many times. The chain uses TRBV11-2 and TRBJ1-1; unclear D gene. Per the germline V gene, CDR1 is SGHAT and CDR2 is FQNNGV. This CDR3 has 13 residues. Trimming left V 1 base short and J 4 bases short, with 7 bases between. CDR3 region: CASSLGGVTEAFF. DNA for the CDR3: TGTGCCAGCAGCTTAGGCGGGGTCACTGAAGCTTTCTTT.

The CDR3 is CSVCLAGDTQYF. The CDR3 coding sequence is TGCAGCGTTTGCCTAGCAGGAGATACGCAGTATTTT. This sequence joins TRBV29-1 and TRBJ2-3, with a possible D match to TRBD2 (5 bases). The CDR3 spans 12 residues. The germline gives CDR1 SQVTM, CDR2 ANQGSEA. Trimming removed 5 bases from V and 5 bases from J, with 11 bases in between.

This clonotype was observed many times. The rearrangement uses TRBV28 and TRBJ1-4; 10 bases map to TRBD1. The CDR3 totals 14 residues. V gave up 2 bases and J gave up 8 bases; unmatched junction bases: 2. The V gene's germline CDR1 is MDHEN and CDR2 SYDVKM. The CDR3 here is CASSLDRGQEKLFF. CDR3 sequence (DNA): TGTGCCAGCAGTTTAGACAGGGGGCAGGAAAAACTGTTTTTT.

CDR3 amino acids: CASSIRTSGNNEQFF. CDR3 DNA sequence: TGTGCCAGTAGTATACGTACTAGCGGTAACAATGAGCAGTTCTTC. V is TRBV19 and J is TRBJ2-1; TRBD2 aligns across 8 bases. Germline trimming cut 2 bases from V and 5 bases from J; bases unmatched to any gene: 5. Germline CDR1 LNHDA, CDR2 SQIVND (reference sequence). The CDR3 length is 15 residues.

This clonotype came up many times. The chain has TRBV6-2 or TRBV6-3 and TRBJ2-1; D remains ambiguous. CDR1 is MNHEY, CDR2 SVGEGT, per germline. This CDR3 is built from 13 residues. Trimming removed 0 bases from V and 3 bases from J, with 3 bases in between. The CDR3 nucleotides are TGTGCCAGCAGTTACTCTAACTACAATGAGCAGTTCTTC. It codes for CASSYSNYNEQFF.

V gene TRBV12-3 or TRBV12-4 combines with J gene TRBJ1-6; TRBD1 aligns across 8 bases. The CDR3 is made up of 15 amino acids. With 5 bases clipped from V and 7 bases from J, the junction kept 7 bases outside the gene matches. CDR3 sequence reads: CASSPGQEGNSPLHF. CDR3 nucleotide sequence: TGTGCCAGCAGTCCGGGACAGGAGGGAAATTCACCCCTCCACTTT.

The chain combines TRBV11-2 with TRBJ2-7, with D unresolved. With 0 bases removed from V and 2 bases from J, the gap between germline ends came to 8 bases. Germline V gene sequence: CDR1 SGHAT, CDR2 FQNNGV. The CDR3 consists of 14 residues. The DNA of the CDR3 is TGTGCCAGCAGCTTAGAGGTGGTAACCTACGAGCAGTACTTC. This sequence encodes CASSLEVVTYEQYF.

The sample holds many counts of this clonotype. The chain recombines TRBV18 with TRBJ2-1, with 10 bases fitting TRBD2. CDR1 and CDR2 from the germline V gene are KGHSH and LQKENI. The CDR3 extends over 16 amino acids. The J segment lost 7 bases and the V segment lost 0 bases, leaving 6 bases of the junction unmatched. The CDR3 DNA is TGTGCCAGCTCACCACCGAGCGGGAGGGCGAGGAATGAGCAGTTCTTC. This sequence encodes CASSPPSGRARNEQFF.

Here the CDR3 reads CASLRGLEAEKLFF. The CDR3 DNA is TGTGCCAGCCTTCGGGGACTCGAGGCTGAAAAACTGTTTTTT. This chain links TRBV6-2 or TRBV6-3 with TRBJ1-4, with D possibly TRBD1 on 5 matching bases. The CDR3 covers 14 residues. The V gene's germline CDR1 is MNHEY and CDR2 SVGEGT. V was shortened by 8 bases and J by 7 bases, with 17 bases between the two germline ends.

This clonotype was detected ten times or more. V gene TRBV6-2 or TRBV6-3 combines with J gene TRBJ2-1; 13 bases are a match to TRBD2. The V and J ends lost 4 bases and 12 bases, in that order; junction bases with no gene match: 15. This CDR3 spans 17 amino acids. CDR1 and CDR2 (germline): MNHEY, SVGEGT. The CDR3 DNA sequence: TGTGCCAGCAGTTCGGACAGAAGGACTAGCGGGAGACGGGCGCAGTTCTTC. It is translated as CASSSDRRTSGRRAQFF.

This clonotype came up many times. The gene calls are TRBV5-5 and TRBJ1-1, with a weak D call TRBD1 (5 bases). Germline values: CDR1 SGHKS, CDR2 YYEKEE (reference sequence). The CDR3 is 16 amino acids. V lost 5 bases and J 0 bases, leaving 17 bases between the germline ends. CDR3 amino acids: CASSPGAGRMNTEAFF. For the CDR3, the DNA is TGTGCCAGCAGTCCTGGGGCAGGGCGGATGAACACTGAAGCTTTCTTT.

The rearrangement joins TRBV6-1 to TRBJ2-7, with TRBD1 matching over 12 bases. Trimming at V came to 6 bases and at J to 6 bases, leaving 6 bases not matched to a gene. This CDR3 contains 14 residues. Germline loops: CDR1 MNHNS, CDR2 SASEGT. The chain's CDR3 is CASRTGTGGSEQYF. The CDR3 DNA reads TGTGCCAGCAGAACCGGGACAGGGGGCTCCGAGCAGTACTTC.

This clonotype was seen ten or more times. The V call is TRBV20-1, the J call TRBJ2-3; tentatively, D is TRBD1 or TRBD2 (7 bases each). Per germline, CDR1 DFQATT and CDR2 SNEGSKA (reference sequence). V lost 6 bases, J lost 2 bases, and 18 bases lay in between. This CDR3 has 15 amino acids. The CDR3 nucleotides read TGCAGTGCCAGGGGGGGGTTGACCCCCACAGATACGCAGTATTTT. This sequence encodes CSARGGLTPTDTQYF.

This clonotype was seen ten or more times. This chain joins TRBV10-3 and TRBJ2-7, with 11 bases that match TRBD2. Losses at the gene ends were 6 bases for V and 1 base for J; bases not matched to a gene: 5. The CDR3 is 15 residues long. Germline loops: CDR1 ENHRY, CDR2 SYGVKD. The CDR3 loop is CAIRPTSGRSYEQYF. In DNA, the CDR3 is TGTGCCATCAGACCTACTAGCGGGAGATCCTACGAGCAGTACTTC.

This clonotype was found a few times. This chain links TRBV7-9 with TRBJ2-1, with TRBD2 as a possible D gene (6 bases). The CDR3 is made up of 14 amino acids. Germline V gives CDR1 SEHNR, CDR2 FQNEAQ (reference sequence). V was trimmed by 3 bases and J by 6 bases, leaving 12 bases between them. The CDR3 loop reads CASSFLPEGNEQFF. The DNA of the CDR3 is TGTGCCAGCAGCTTCTTGCCGGAGGGCAATGAGCAGTTCTTC.

This clonotype has just a few counts. The gene calls are TRBV6-2 or TRBV6-3 and TRBJ1-1; 8 bases line up with TRBD1. The germline V gene encodes CDR1 MNHEY and CDR2 SVGEGT. The CDR3 is 15 residues long. Trimming at V came to 6 bases and at J to 5 bases, leaving 11 bases not matched to a gene. The DNA of the CDR3 is TGTGCCAGCAGCGGGGACAGGTGGAAGTCGACTGAAGCTTTCTTT. Translating gives CASSGDRWKSTEAFF.

This chain uses TRBV20-1 with TRBJ2-7; 9 bases align to TRBD2. Germline V gene sequence: CDR1 DFQATT, CDR2 SNEGSKA (reference sequence). The V and J ends lost 2 bases and 3 bases, in that order; junction bases with no gene match: 5. This CDR3 has 14 residues. The CDR3 DNA sequence: TGCAGTGCTAGAAGTAGCGGGAGAAGCTACGAGCAGTACTTC. Protein: CSARSSGRSYEQYF.

This clonotype has only a few counts. This chain uses TRBV6-2 or TRBV6-3 with TRBJ2-5, with D perhaps TRBD2 (6 bases). The CDR3 contains 14 residues. The V and J ends lost 6 bases and 3 bases respectively, with 14 bases between them. Per germline, CDR1 MNHEY and CDR2 SVGEGT. In nucleotides, the CDR3 is TGTGCCAGCAGCTATCCGGAGGGAAAAGAGACCCAGTACTTC. Its translation: CASSYPEGKETQYF.

This clonotype was observed a handful of times. The chain carries TRBV2 and TRBJ2-2; D call uncertain. The germline V and J ends were trimmed by 0 bases and 10 bases, with 12 bases remaining between them. This CDR3 comprises 14 residues. CDR1 SNHLY and CDR2 FYNNEI come from the germline V gene. The DNA for the CDR3 is TGTGCCAGCAGTGAAGCGCTTCGGGCTATGGAGCTGTTTTTT. Its protein product is CASSEALRAMELFF.

This clonotype was picked up many times. This chain joins TRBV11-2 and TRBJ2-7, with TRBD2 matching 11 bases. Germline V lookup: CDR1 SGHAT, CDR2 FQNNGV. The CDR3 extends over 17 amino acids. The junction had 5 bases not matched to a gene; V was cut back by 1 base and J by 0 bases. CDR3 bases: TGTGCCAGCAGCTTAGGGACTAGCGGGTACAGCTCCTACGAGCAGTACTTC. It yields the protein CASSLGTSGYSSYEQYF.